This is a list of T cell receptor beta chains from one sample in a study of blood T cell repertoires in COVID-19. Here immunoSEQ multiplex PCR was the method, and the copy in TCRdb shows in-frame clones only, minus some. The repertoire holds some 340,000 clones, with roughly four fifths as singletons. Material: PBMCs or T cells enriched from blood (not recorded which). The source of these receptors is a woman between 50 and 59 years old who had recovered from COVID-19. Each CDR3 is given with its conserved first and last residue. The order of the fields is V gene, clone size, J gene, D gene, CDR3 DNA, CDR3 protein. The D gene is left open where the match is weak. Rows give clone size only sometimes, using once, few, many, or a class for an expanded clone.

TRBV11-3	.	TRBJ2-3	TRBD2	TGTGCCAGCAGCCCACTAGCGGCTAGCACAGATACGCAGTATTTT	CASSPLAASTDTQYF
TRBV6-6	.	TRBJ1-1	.	TGTGCCAGCAGTATTAGTGGCGGGACGGGGAACACTGAAGCTTTCTTT	CASSISGGTGNTEAFF
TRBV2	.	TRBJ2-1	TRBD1	TGTGCCACCTCGGGGTCAGCGGACAGGGGAACGAATGAGCAGTTCTTC	CATSGSADRGTNEQFF
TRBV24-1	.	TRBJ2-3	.	TGTGCCACCAGTGATGCAGGCAGAGATACGCAGTATTTT	CATSDAGRDTQYF
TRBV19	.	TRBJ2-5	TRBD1	TGTGCCAGTAGGACAGGGGGAACAGAGACCCAGTACTTC	CASRTGGTETQYF
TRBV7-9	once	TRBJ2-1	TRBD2	TGTGCCAGCAGCTTTCGTAGCGGGGGGTACAATGAGCAGTTCTTC	CASSFRSGGYNEQFF
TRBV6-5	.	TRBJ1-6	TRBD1	TGTGCCAGCAGTTACGCAACAGGGGGTGCACCCCTCCACTTT	CASSYATGGAPLHF
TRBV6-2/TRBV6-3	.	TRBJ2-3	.	TGTGCCAGCAGTTCCAATCCGGGCCCCGGGGGAGATACGCAGTATTTT	CASSSNPGPGGDTQYF
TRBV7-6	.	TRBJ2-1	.	TGTGCCAGCAGCTTAGGGCCTGAGCAGTTCTTC	CASSLGPEQFF
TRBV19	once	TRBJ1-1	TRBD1	TGTGCCAGTAGTATGCAAGGACAGGGGAACACTGAAGCTTTCTTT	CASSMQGQGNTEAFF
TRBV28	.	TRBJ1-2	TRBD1	TGTGCCAGCAGGGAACAGGGGGGGTTCAACTATGGCTACACCTTC	CASREQGGFNYGYTF
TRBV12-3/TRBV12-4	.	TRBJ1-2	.	TGTGCCAGCAGTTTCGCGGGTTCTGGCTACACCTTC	CASSFAGSGYTF
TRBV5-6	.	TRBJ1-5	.	TGTGCCAGCAGTAGGACAGATCAGCCCCAGCATTTT	CASSRTDQPQHF
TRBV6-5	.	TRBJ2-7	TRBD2	TGTGCCAGCAGTTACTCGACTAGCGGGTCGGGGGAGCAGTACTTC	CASSYSTSGSGEQYF
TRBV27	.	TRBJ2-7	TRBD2	TGTGCCAGCAGTGCGAGTGTCCTAGCGGGCGGCCCCTACGAGCAGTACTTC	CASSASVLAGGPYEQYF
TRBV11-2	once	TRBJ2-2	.	TGTGCCAGCAGCTTCTTGGGGCCCGGGGAGCTGTTTTTT	CASSFLGPGELFF
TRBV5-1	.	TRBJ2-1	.	TGCGCCAGCAGCTTGGATCGGGGTGAGCAGTTCTTC	CASSLDRGEQFF
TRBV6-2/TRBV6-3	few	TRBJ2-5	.	TGTGCCAGCAGGCCTTGGCGGGAAGAGACCCAGTACTTC	CASRPWREETQYF
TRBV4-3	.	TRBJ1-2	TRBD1	TGCGCCAGCAGCCAAGGAGGGACAGGGACTGGCTACACCTTC	CASSQGGTGTGYTF
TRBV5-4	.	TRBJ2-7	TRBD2	TGTGCCAGCAGCCCCAGCGGGAGAGGAACCTACGAGCAGTACTTC	CASSPSGRGTYEQYF
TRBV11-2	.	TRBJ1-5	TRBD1	TGTGCCAGCAGCTTAGGCCAGGGGGCGAGGCAGCCCCAGCATTTT	CASSLGQGARQPQHF
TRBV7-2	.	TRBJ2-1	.	TGTGCCAGCAGCCGGGGGTCTTCCGGCTATGAGCAGTTCTTC	CASSRGSSGYEQFF
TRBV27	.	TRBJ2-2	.	TGTGCCAGCAGTTTGAGGTCCGGGGAGCTGTTTTTT	CASSLRSGELFF
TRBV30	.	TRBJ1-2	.	TGTGCCTGGTCCACAGGGAATTCAGACTATGGCTACACCTTC	CAWSTGNSDYGYTF
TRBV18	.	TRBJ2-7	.	TGTGCCAGCTCGCCCCAGAGGGCCTCCTACGAGCAGTACTTC	CASSPQRASYEQYF
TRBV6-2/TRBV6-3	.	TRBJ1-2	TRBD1	TGTGCCAGCAGTTACTCGACAGGGGCTGGCTATGGCTACACCTTC	CASSYSTGAGYGYTF
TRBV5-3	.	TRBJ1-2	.	TGTGCCAGAAGCTTGCGGGGTTCTGGCTACACCTTC	CARSLRGSGYTF
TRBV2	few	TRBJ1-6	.	TGTGCCAGCAGTGATGCGGGCCTTATCCTTTCACCCCTCCACTTT	CASSDAGLILSPLHF
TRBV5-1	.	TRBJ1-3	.	TGCGCCAGCAGAAAAGGGGGACCCTCTGGAAACACCATATATTTT	CASRKGGPSGNTIYF
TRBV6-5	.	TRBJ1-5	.	TGTGCCAGCAGGGGAGGGGGAGGCAATCAGCCCCAGCATTTT	CASRGGGGNQPQHF
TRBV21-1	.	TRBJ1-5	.	TGTGCCAGCCGGACAGTTTATAGCAATCAGCCCCAGCATTTT	CASRTVYSNQPQHF
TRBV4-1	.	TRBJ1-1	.	TGCGCCAGCAGCCTAGGGACGGGAGGCACTGAAGCTTTCTTT	CASSLGTGGTEAFF
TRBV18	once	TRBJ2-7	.	TGTGCCAGCTCACCCCGGACAGTTCCCTACGAGCAGTACTTC	CASSPRTVPYEQYF
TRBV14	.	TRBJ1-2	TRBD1	TGTGCCAGCAGCCAAGATCTCGGGGACAGGGGCCCTAACTATGGCTACACCTTC	CASSQDLGDRGPNYGYTF
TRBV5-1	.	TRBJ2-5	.	TGCGCCAGCAGCTTGGCCGACATCTACCAAGAGACCCAGTACTTC	CASSLADIYQETQYF
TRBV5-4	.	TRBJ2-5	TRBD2	TGTGCCAGCAGCTTCCCTAGCGGGGGGCCCGAGACCCAGTACTTC	CASSFPSGGPETQYF
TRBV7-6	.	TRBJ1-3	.	TGTGCCAGCAGCTTAGGTTCCCGGGTCCGCGGAAACACCATATATTTT	CASSLGSRVRGNTIYF
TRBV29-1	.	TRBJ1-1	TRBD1	TGCAGCGCAGGACAGGGCGGGAACACTGAAGCTTTCTTT	CSAGQGGNTEAFF
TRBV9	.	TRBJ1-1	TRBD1	TGTGCCAGCAGCGGTACAGGGGGCGCCGGTACTGAAGCTTTCTTT	CASSGTGGAGTEAFF
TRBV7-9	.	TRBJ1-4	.	TGTGCCAGCAGCTTAGCGGGGAGTACCTCTAATGAAAAACTGTTTTTT	CASSLAGSTSNEKLFF
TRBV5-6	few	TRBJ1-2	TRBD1	TGTGCCAGCAGCTTGTTAGAGGGGGCGGGCTATGGCTACACCTTC	CASSLLEGAGYGYTF
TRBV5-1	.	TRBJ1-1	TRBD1	TGCGCCAGCAGTTCACAGGGGGGCCCAAACACTGAAGCTTTCTTT	CASSSQGGPNTEAFF
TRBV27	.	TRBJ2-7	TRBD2	TGTGCCAGCAGTTTATTAGGGACTAGCGGGAGCTCCTACGAGCAGTACTTC	CASSLLGTSGSSYEQYF
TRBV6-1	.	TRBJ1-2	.	TGTGCCAGCAGTGAAGCCGGGGTCAATGGCTACACCTTC	CASSEAGVNGYTF
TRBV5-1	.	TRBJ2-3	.	TGCGCCAGCACTCCGGGGGGCATAGGCACAGATACGCAGTATTTT	CASTPGGIGTDTQYF
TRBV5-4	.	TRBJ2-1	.	TGTGCCAGCAGCTTGGAATTAGCTGGCAGTGAGCAGTTCTTC	CASSLELAGSEQFF
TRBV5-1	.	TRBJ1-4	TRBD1	TGCGCCAGCAGCCCACCCGGGGGGACAGGGGGGACTAATGAAAAACTGTTTTTT	CASSPPGGTGGTNEKLFF
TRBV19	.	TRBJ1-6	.	TGTGCCAGTAGTAGGGGCGTGGGTACACCCCTCCACTTT	CASSRGVGTPLHF